This passage covers 5 T cell receptor beta chains from one sample sequenced in a study of cytomegalovirus exposure and HLA in healthy donors. The PCR ran on 60 Vbeta and 13 Jbeta primers. Only in-frame clones appear in the TCRdb table, and some are missing; sequencing was by immunoSEQ multiplex PCR. The sample shows about 120,000 clones, over 65% of them seen only once. Sequencing was performed on PBMCs. All receptors derive from a woman aged 40-49 years in good health and CMV-seropositive.

The chain links TRBV7-9 to TRBJ2-1; a weak D match, TRBD1 (5 bases). CDR1 is SEHNR, CDR2 FQNEAQ, per germline (reference sequence). The CDR3 has 16 amino acids. V lost 5 bases to trimming and J lost 1 base, with 15 bases between them. The CDR3 DNA follows: TGTGCCAGCAGCACGTCCACAGGACAATCCTACAATGAGCAGTTCTTC. This codes for CASSTSTGQSYNEQFF.

This sequence joins TRBV30 and TRBJ2-7; a possible D gene is TRBD2 (5 bases). The germline gives CDR1 GTSNPN, CDR2 SVGIG (reference sequence). Trimming removed 4 bases from V and 3 bases from J, with 13 bases in between. There are 13 residues in the CDR3. CDR3 protein: CAWNRGQVYEQYF. For the CDR3, the DNA is TGTGCCTGGAATCGAGGGCAGGTCTACGAGCAGTACTTC.

The chain employs TRBV2 and TRBJ1-6, with D perhaps matching TRBD1 (6 bases). Trimming removed 6 bases at V and 3 bases at J, with 9 bases between. The CDR3 is made up of 14 amino acids. Germline V gives CDR1 SNHLY, CDR2 FYNNEI. The CDR3, as DNA: TGTGCCAGCAGCCAGGACAGCTATAATTCACCCCTCCACTTT. Protein product: CASSQDSYNSPLHF.

This clone was observed a few times. The chain employs TRBV7-3 and TRBJ1-3; 7 bases agree with TRBD1. The J segment lost 1 base and the V segment lost 5 bases, leaving 5 bases of the junction unmatched. This CDR3 spans 15 amino acids. CDR1 is SGHTA, CDR2 FQGTGA, per germline. CDR3 protein: CASSLQGGSGNTIYF. In nucleotides, the CDR3 is TGTGCCAGCAGCCTCCAGGGGGGATCTGGAAACACCATATATTTT.

This chain joins TRBV6-1 and TRBJ2-5; 9 bases are shared with TRBD2. The CDR3 spans 11 residues. V trimming: 2 bases; J trimming: 11 bases; junction bases outside the gene matches: 0. CDR1 is MNHNS and CDR2 is SASEGT in the germline V gene. CDR3 sequence: CASSESGGQYF. The CDR3 nucleotides are TGTGCCAGCAGTGAAAGCGGGGGGCAGTACTTC.